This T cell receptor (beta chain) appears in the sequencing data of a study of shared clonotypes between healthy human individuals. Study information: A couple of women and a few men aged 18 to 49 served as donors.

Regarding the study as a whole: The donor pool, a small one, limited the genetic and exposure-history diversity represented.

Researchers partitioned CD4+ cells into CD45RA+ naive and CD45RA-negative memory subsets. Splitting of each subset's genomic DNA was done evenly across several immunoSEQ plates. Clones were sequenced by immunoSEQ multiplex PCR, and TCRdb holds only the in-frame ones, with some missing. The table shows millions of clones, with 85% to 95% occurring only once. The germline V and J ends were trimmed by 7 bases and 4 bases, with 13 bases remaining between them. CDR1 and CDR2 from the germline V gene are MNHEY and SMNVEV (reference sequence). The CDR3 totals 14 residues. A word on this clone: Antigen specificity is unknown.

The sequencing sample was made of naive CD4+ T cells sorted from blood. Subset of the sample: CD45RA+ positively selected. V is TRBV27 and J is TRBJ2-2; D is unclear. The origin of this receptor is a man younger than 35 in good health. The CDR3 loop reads CASTQFRGTGELFF. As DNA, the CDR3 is TGTGCCAGCACCCAGTTCAGAGGCACCGGGGAGCTGTTTTTT.